This TCR beta chain was recovered during a study of cytomegalovirus exposure and HLA in healthy donors. The PCR ran on 60 Vbeta and 13 Jbeta primers. Sequencing used immunoSEQ multiplex PCR; TCRdb keeps in-frame clones, though not all of them. The table shows about 130,000 clones, with 80% occurring only once. CDR3 length equals 14 residues. Trimming cost V 1 base and J 1 base, with 7 bases left between them. The germline gives CDR1 SGHVS, CDR2 FQNEAQ. Sequenced input: PBMCs. This chain joins TRBV7-8 and TRBJ1-1; perhaps TRBD1 as D (5 bases). The receptor was isolated from a man between 25 and 39 years old in good health and CMV-seronegative. This CDR3 is CASSLETANTEAFF. The CDR3 DNA sequence: TGTGCCAGCAGCTTAGAGACAGCGAACACTGAAGCTTTCTTT.